This TCR beta chain was captured in a study of T cell changes during pregnancy in multiple sclerosis. The J segment lost 9 bases and the V segment lost 5 bases, leaving 18 bases of the junction unmatched. There are 16 residues in the CDR3. The germline V gene encodes CDR1 GTSNPN and CDR2 SVGIG (reference sequence). Some clones are missing from TCRdb's copy, which holds only in-frame ones; the method was immunoSEQ multiplex PCR. The repertoire consists of some 55,000 clones, with 75% to 95% occurring once and the leading ten covering about 1.2%. The TCR was taken from a female donor in good health, enrolled as a control in a pregnancy study. The gene calls are TRBV30 and TRBJ2-1, with TRBD2 identical over 8 bases. This specimen was peripheral blood, taken after pregnancy. The DNA for the CDR3 is TGTGCCTGGGGTGATTCACCGGGACTAGGAGTCGGTGAGCAGTTCTTC. It yields the protein CAWGDSPGLGVGEQFF.